This T cell receptor beta chain was recovered during a study of T cells after yellow fever vaccination. Study information: SMART-Seq v4 Ultra Low Input served to prepare low-cell-number fractions.

The CDR3 runs to 15 residues. MiXCR, applied by TCRdb to the 5' RACE reads, yields one record per CDR3 protein. Of about 310,000 distinct CDR3 sequences detected, approximately 3.9% appear once; the ten largest clones hold 20% to 25%. This clonotype was recorded at least ten times. The source was PBMCs, collected on the day of the yellow fever booster vaccination. The sequence was collected from a man between 18 and 35 years old who received the YFV17D yellow fever vaccine. The V and J genes are TRBV1 and TRBJ2-3. TRBV1 is termed a pseudogene. The CDR3 coding sequence is TGCACCAGCAGCCATGAAGAAGGTCCCACAGATACGCAGTATTTT. It translates to CTSSHEEGPTDTQYF.